This TCR beta chain was identified during a study of shared clonotypes between healthy human individuals. With respect to this clone: Its antigen is undetermined.

The assay was carried out at the deep level. In the sorted-subset replicate PCRs, about 200 ng DNA, around 30,000 T cell genomes, was used. Profiling relied on immunoSEQ multiplex PCR, and the TCRdb table lists in-frame clones only, not all of them. This repertoire shows over 2 million clones, 92% found once; its top ten account for approximately 0.41%. Points from the study as a whole: Despite large depth, rarefaction showed incomplete sorted-subset sequencing. Only blood was sampled, and tissue TCR repertoires likely differ from blood ones.

The sequenced material came from naive CD4+ T cells from PBMCs. Subset denoted: CD45RA+ positively selected. This sequence was found in a man between 18 and 29 years old in good health. Some clones in this sample may be carry-over from other donors' samples.

CDR3 region: CAISEFGQTVSQETQYF. The CDR3 bases are TGTGCCATCAGTGAGTTTGGACAGACTGTCTCCCAAGAGACCCAGTACTTC. The V and J genes are TRBV10-3 and TRBJ2-5; TRBD1 is a possible D gene (6 bases). The CDR3 totals 17 residues. Trimming took off 1 base at V and 1 base at J, with 16 bases between the two ends. CDR1 is ENHRY, CDR2 SYGVKD, per germline.